This T cell receptor beta chain comes out of a study of PD-L1 blockade in urothelial cancer. Germline V gives CDR1 MNHEY, CDR2 SMNVEV (reference sequence). J gave up 5 bases and V 5 bases, and 30 bases lay outside the gene matches. This CDR3 is 22 amino acids long. The method was immunoSEQ multiplex PCR; TCRdb's version includes in-frame clones alone and lacks a portion of them. The sample shows fewer than 40,000 clones, around 90% of them seen only once. V gene TRBV27 combines with J gene TRBJ2-5, with 9 bases lining up with TRBD2. The material was PBMCs, obtained around atezolizumab (anti-PD-L1) treatment. The TCR originated in a man between 65 and 85 years old with urothelial cancer. CDR3 nucleotide sequence: TGTGCCAGCAGTCCGTCCCTAGCCGTGACTCGCCGAATAGCGGGAGCGGGTGAGACCCAGTACTTC. It yields the protein CASSPSLAVTRRIAGAGETQYF.